This TCR beta chain emerged from a study of patients and donors after allogeneic stem cell transplantation. Deletions cut 5 bases from V and 6 bases from J, with 16 bases between. The length of the CDR3 is 13 residues. Germline V gene lookup returns CDR1 SQVTM and CDR2 ANQGSEA. TCRdb reanalysed the RT-PCR reads using MiXCR and keeps one entry per CDR3 protein. The sample includes roughly 200,000 distinct CDR3 sequences, around 41% seen only once; the top ten take 33%. This clonotype has more than one count but fewer than ten. The TCR comes from a human donor who was either an allogeneic HSCT recipient or a stem cell or donor lymphocyte infusion donor (not recorded which). It is not recorded whose cells these are; they may come from a transplant donor. Sequences were obtained from blood, either unsorted or a sorted T cell fraction (not recorded which). V gene TRBV29-1 combines with J gene TRBJ1-1; D possibly corresponds to TRBD1 (6 bases). The CDR3 DNA is TGCAGCGTTCACCAGGGGAGTTTCGCTGAAGCTTTCTTT. This gives the protein CSVHQGSFAEAFF.